These T cell receptor beta chains were read from a single sample in a study of T cell changes during pregnancy in multiple sclerosis. Profiling relied on immunoSEQ multiplex PCR, and the TCRdb table lists in-frame clones only, not all of them. Among under 130,000 clones listed, 92% were seen once. The sample in question was peripheral blood, obtained after pregnancy. These receptors were taken from a female donor with multiple sclerosis, enrolled in a pregnancy study. Both conserved end residues are part of each CDR3. D genes are given only for firm matches.

>-|TRBJ1-4|TRBV15
CATSGGSYEKLFF
TGTGCCACTAGCGGCGGGTCGTATGAAAAACTGTTTTTT
>-|TRBJ2-3|TRBV11-2
CASSPSSADTQYF
TGTGCCAGCAGCCCCTCGTCAGCAGATACGCAGTATTTT
>TRBD1|TRBJ1-2|TRBV10-2
CASSEAAGGYYGYTF
TGCGCCAGCAGTGAGGCGGCAGGGGGCTACTATGGCTACACCTTC
>-|TRBJ2-7|TRBV5-5
CASSLPTSYEQYF
TGTGCCAGCAGCCTTCCGACTAGTTACGAGCAGTACTTC
>TRBD2|TRBJ2-3|TRBV5-1
CASSPGVLAGATDTQYF
TGCGCCAGCAGCCCGGGGGTACTAGCGGGGGCCACAGATACGCAGTATTTT
>-|TRBJ2-4|TRBV6-6
CASSYDDSGNIQYF
TGTGCCAGCAGTTACGATGATTCAGGAAACATTCAGTACTTC
>TRBD1|TRBJ1-2|TRBV5-1
CASRDLGQGRRDGYTF
TGCGCCAGCAGGGACCTCGGACAGGGGAGGAGGGATGGCTACACCTTC
>-|TRBJ2-5|TRBV7-6
CASSLAGARETQYF
TGTGCCAGCAGCTTAGCGGGGGCTAGAGAGACCCAGTACTTC
>-|TRBJ2-1|TRBV7-7
CASSLVQNNEQFF
TGTGCCAGCAGCTTAGTACAGAACAATGAGCAGTTCTTC
>TRBD2|TRBJ2-1|TRBV7-9
CASSKGLAGHNEQFF
TGTGCCAGCAGCAAGGGACTAGCGGGGCACAATGAGCAGTTCTTC
>-|TRBJ1-2|TRBV6-5
CASSMTVNYGYTF
TGTGCCAGCAGTATGACAGTTAACTATGGCTACACCTTC
>TRBD2|TRBJ2-3|TRBV19
CASSPTSGGALTFTDTQYF
TGTGCCAGTAGCCCGACTAGCGGGGGGGCCCTGACGTTCACAGATACGCAGTATTTT
>-|TRBJ2-7|TRBV30
CAWSASRVREQYF
TGTGCCTGGAGTGCCTCCAGGGTTCGGGAGCAGTACTTC
>-|TRBJ1-5|TRBV6-1
CASRQSRNQPQHF
TGTGCCAGCAGACAAAGCAGGAATCAGCCCCAGCATTTT
>-|TRBJ1-2|TRBV5-4
CASSLGVLDYGYTF
TGTGCCAGCAGCTTGGGGGTGCTAGACTATGGCTACACCTTC
>-|TRBJ2-2|TRBV25-1
CASRTTSWDGELFF
TGTGCCAGCAGAACTACTAGCTGGGACGGGGAGCTGTTTTTT
>-|TRBJ1-1|TRBV5-1
CASNPGSLGTEAFF
TGCGCCAGCAACCCGGGGTCTCTCGGGACTGAAGCTTTCTTT
>-|TRBJ2-2|TRBV15
CATSRDIGLANTGELFF
TGTGCCACCAGCAGAGATATAGGGCTAGCCAACACCGGGGAGCTGTTTTTT
>TRBD2|TRBJ2-1|TRBV6-6
CASSYSGSGRANEQFF
TGTGCCAGCAGTTACTCGGGTAGCGGGAGGGCCAATGAGCAGTTCTTC
>-|TRBJ2-5|TRBV2
CASSEASRGQETQYF
TGTGCCAGCAGTGAAGCGAGCCGTGGCCAAGAGACCCAGTACTTC
>-|TRBJ1-1|TRBV10-1
CASSRSAGMNTEAFF
TGCGCCAGCAGTAGGAGCGCAGGGATGAACACTGAAGCTTTCTTT
>-|TRBJ2-1|TRBV18
CASSPTGGPRNNEQFF
TGTGCCAGCTCACCGACCGGGGGACCGAGGAACAATGAGCAGTTCTTC
>-|TRBJ2-3|TRBV6-5
CASSSPRATSTDTQYF
TGTGCCAGCAGTTCGCCGAGGGCAACCAGCACAGATACGCAGTATTTT
>-|TRBJ2-7|TRBV19
CASTRGPGVEQYF
TGTGCCAGTACCAGGGGCCCCGGCGTCGAGCAGTACTTC
>-|TRBJ2-7|TRBV10-3
CAISDPPPGSGGDEQYF
TGTGCCATCAGTGATCCCCCCCCCGGGTCCGGAGGGGACGAGCAGTACTTC
>TRBD1|TRBJ2-6|TRBV27
CASSSLTGGSSGANVLTF
TGTGCCAGCAGTTCGCTGACAGGGGGATCCTCTGGGGCCAACGTCCTGACTTTC
>TRBD2|TRBJ2-2|TRBV19
CASSGRIAGTGELFF
TGTGCCAGTAGTGGCCGGATAGCGGGAACCGGGGAGCTGTTTTTT
>-|TRBJ1-3|TRBV5-1
CASSLDLRGNTIYF
TGCGCCAGCAGCTTGGATTTGAGAGGAAACACCATATATTTT
>-|TRBJ2-7|TRBV6-1
CASSTQGAYEQYF
TGTGCCAGCAGCACACAGGGTGCCTACGAGCAGTACTTC
>-|TRBJ1-2|TRBV21-1
CASSTPGQGSYGYTF
TGTGCCAGCAGCACCCCGGGACAGGGGTCCTATGGCTACACCTTC
>TRBD2|TRBJ2-3|TRBV10-3
CAIRTSGTDTQYF
TGTGCCATACGGACTAGCGGCACAGATACGCAGTATTTT
>-|TRBJ1-1|TRBV19
CASSINPMGFNTEAFF
TGTGCCAGTAGTATTAATCCCATGGGCTTCAACACTGAAGCTTTCTTT
>-|TRBJ2-7|TRBV6-1
CASSEISEQYF
TGTGCCAGCAGTGAAATCTCCGAGCAGTACTTC